This T cell receptor (beta chain) was sequenced for a study of blood T cell repertoires in COVID-19. Germline loops: CDR1 SGHNT, CDR2 YENEEA. The CDR3 extends over 13 amino acids. V was trimmed by 2 bases and J by 5 bases, leaving 8 bases between them. The protocol was immunoSEQ multiplex PCR, while the TCRdb copy is restricted to in-frame clones and leaves out a portion. The sample yields 250,000 to 300,000 clones, roughly nine tenths seen once. The TCR originated in a young woman with COVID-19, enrolled during active disease. The chain employs TRBV11-3 and TRBJ2-3, with D possibly being TRBD1 (5 bases). Sequences were obtained from peripheral blood. CDR3 nucleotide sequence: TGTGCCAGCAGCTTAATTCAGGGAGATACGCAGTATTTT. This encodes CASSLIQGDTQYF.